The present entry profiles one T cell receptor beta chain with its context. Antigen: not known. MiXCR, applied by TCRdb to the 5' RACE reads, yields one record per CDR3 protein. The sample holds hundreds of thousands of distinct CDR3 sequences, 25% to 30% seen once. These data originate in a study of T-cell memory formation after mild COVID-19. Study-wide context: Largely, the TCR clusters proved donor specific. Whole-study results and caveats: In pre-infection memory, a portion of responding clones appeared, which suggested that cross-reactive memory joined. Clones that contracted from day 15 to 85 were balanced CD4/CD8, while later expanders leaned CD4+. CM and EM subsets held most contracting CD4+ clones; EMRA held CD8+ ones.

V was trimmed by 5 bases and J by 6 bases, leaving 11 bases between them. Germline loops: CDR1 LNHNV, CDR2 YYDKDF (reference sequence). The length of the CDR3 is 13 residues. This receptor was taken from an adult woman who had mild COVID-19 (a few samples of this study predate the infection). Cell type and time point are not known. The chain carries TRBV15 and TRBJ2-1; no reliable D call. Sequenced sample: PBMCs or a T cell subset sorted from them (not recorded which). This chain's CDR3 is CATSEIRPNEQFF. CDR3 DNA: TGTGCCACCAGCGAAATCAGGCCCAATGAGCAGTTCTTC.